The T cell receptor beta chain under discussion was sequenced for a study of T cell changes during pregnancy in multiple sclerosis (dated by TCRdb to the late 2010s). The study in broad terms: The study looked at changes in the T cell repertoire across pregnancy in women with multiple sclerosis.

About this clone itself: Its recognized antigen is unknown. Per-nucleotide qualities are absent, and no much larger clonotype sits a single base away.

Via the germline V gene, CDR1 is MNHNS and CDR2 SASEGT. Spanning cysteine to phenylalanine, the CDR3 consists of 15 amino acids. Kept here is only the CDR3 DNA, which spans 45 bases and is read in frame from base 1. Trimming accounts for 1 base at V and 8 bases at J, while the number of junction bases matched to no gene is 5. The method behind the library was the immunoSEQ multiplex PCR assay. The table comes from immuneACCESS by way of TCRdb, which keeps in-frame sequences with V and J called. Part of the clones is missing from these tables; in studies checked, under half for an unresolved V gene and the rest for unknown reasons. This sample comprises 45,000 to 50,000 clones, approximately 92% of them detected only once. The biggest ten clones account for under 9.5% of the sample.

The source is a female donor with multiple sclerosis, enrolled in a pregnancy study. The starting material was CD8+ T cells from peripheral blood mononuclear cells, obtained after pregnancy. The rearranged chain carries TRBV6-1 and TRBJ2-1; TRBD1 agrees with 10 junctional bases. The CDR3 is CASSEDGTGVDEQFF. DNA sequence: TGTGCCAGCAGTGAAGACGGGACAGGGGTAGATGAGCAGTTCTTC.